This T cell receptor (beta chain) comes out of a study of PD-L1 blockade in urothelial cancer. From germline, CDR1 is SGHTA and CDR2 FQGNSA. Trimming took 5 bases from V and 5 from J, leaving 21 bases between them. The CDR3 has 16 residues. This clone was seen more than once but under ten times. Sample time point: peripheral blood 6 weeks after treatment start. Patients presented with locally advanced or metastatic urothelial carcinoma. Produced via immunoSEQ multiplex PCR; TCRdb's table is partial and in-frame only. The sample contains about 48,000 clones, approximately 81% of which appear only once. Specimen: PBMCs, collected around atezolizumab (anti-PD-L1) treatment. This chain joins TRBV7-2 and TRBJ1-2; the D is unclear. The receptor was isolated from a man in his 70s with urothelial cancer. In DNA form, the CDR3 reads TGTGCCAGCAGCCCCAGCCCAGGACGGGAAAGATATGGCTACACCTTC. This gives the protein CASSPSPGRERYGYTF.